This T cell receptor beta chain is drawn from a study of cytomegalovirus exposure and HLA in healthy donors (dated by TCRdb to about 2017). Turning to the overall study: The 666 repertoires of the first cohort and the 120 validation repertoires were produced on the same platform, according to a later analysis. The study was designed to test whether signatures of past pathogen exposure could be identified by cataloging public T cell receptors. A separate validation cohort of 100 to 150 different subjects was used in addition to the roughly 720-subject first cohort. To predict cytomegalovirus infection status, the study brought together high-throughput TCR immunosequencing, statistical association of individual TCRs with disease status, and machine learning.

Donors formed part of the validation cohort, which comprised over a hundred subjects and was distinct from the first cohort of fewer than 750 subjects. To prepare the library, the immunoSEQ multiplex PCR assay was applied. In the paper's pipeline: A statistical classification framework was built for diagnosing cytomegalovirus status from the catalog of TCR beta chain sequences. The table comes from immuneACCESS by way of TCRdb, which keeps in-frame sequences with V and J called. Part of the clones is missing from these tables; in studies checked, under half for an unresolved V gene and the rest for unknown reasons. V, J and clone size derive from that table, while D and trimming were established from the DNA sequence. Here the sample has about 74,000 clones; roughly 94% occur a single time. Approximately 2.1% of the sample lies in the top ten. Overall study results and their limits: A later analysis had no HLA typing for the validation cohort, so co-occurrence there was scored across all 120 repertoires. It was suggested by the authors that the approach could potentially be generalized to other disease states and immunological phenotypes. In vitro tests confirmed that a few of the cytomegalovirus-associated TCR beta chains recognize cytomegalovirus antigens. A total of about 180 TCR beta chains were listed by the study as associated with cytomegalovirus. The classifier was reported to diagnose cytomegalovirus status with high specificity and sensitivity in both the original cohort and the validation cohort. Most TCR sequences were observed very rarely across donors, whereas some public TCRs were present in many individuals. Subsequent analysis determined that TCRs grouped into clusters in the first cohort also showed a tendency toward co-occurrence across the roughly 120 validation repertoires, and approximately 93% of cluster scores exceeded 0.

This clone showed up just once. Its antigen remains unidentified. No per-base quality is available; no much larger clone lies one base away. Including the terminal cysteine and phenylalanine, the CDR3 comprises 16 residues. The only DNA kept is the CDR3, 48 bases in frame from the first base. Trimming takes 0 bases from V and 2 bases from J, and the germline ends sit 14 bases apart. Per the germline V gene, SGHRS is the CDR1 and YFSETQ is the CDR2. Material for sequencing was PBMCs. The sequence links TRBV5-1 to TRBJ1-1, with no confident D gene call. This clonotype was obtained from a woman under 30 in good health and CMV-seropositive. The CDR3 protein is CASSLVAGSINTEAFF. The DNA sequence is as follows: TGCGCCAGCAGCTTGGTGGCAGGATCTATAAACACTGAAGCTTTCTTT.